Below, 21 T cell receptor beta chains from the same sample are listed, as sequenced in a study of follicular helper T cells after annual influenza vaccination. Measured with immunoSEQ multiplex PCR; TCRdb has only the in-frame clones, and not every one. The sample has 10,000 to 15,000 clones, around 82% seen once. The time point: 2014-2015 season, pre-vaccination. The material was CXCR5- memory CD4+ T cells sorted from blood, obtained on the day of influenza vaccination. Receptors were obtained from an adult who received the influenza vaccine.

This clone was picked up a small number of times. The V and J genes are TRBV19 and TRBJ1-5; D call uncertain. The CDR3 covers 13 residues. CDR1 is LNHDA, CDR2 SQIVND, per germline (reference sequence). Trimming left V 1 base short and J 7 bases short, with 8 bases between. Here the CDR3 DNA reads TGTGCCAGTAGTATAGGGGGTAGGCAGCCCCAGCATTTT. As protein: CASSIGGRQPQHF.

This sequence joins TRBV19 and TRBJ2-1; TRBD1 is a possible D gene (6 bases). The V and J ends lost 4 bases and 15 bases respectively, with 16 bases between them. The CDR3 contains 12 residues. Germline V gives CDR1 LNHDA, CDR2 SQIVND (reference sequence). CDR3 DNA sequence: TGTGCCAGTAGTACTCCCCCAGGGGTATTGTTCTTC. Residues: CASSTPPGVLFF.

The V and J genes are TRBV5-8 and TRBJ2-7, with a weak D call TRBD1 (6 bases). Trimming removed 0 bases from V and 3 bases from J, with 13 bases in between. Germline V gene lookup returns CDR1 SGHTS and CDR2 YDEGEE. CDR3 size: 15 residues. CDR3 in DNA: TGTGCCAGCAGCTTGGCCGGGCAGGGACACTACGAGCAGTACTTC. It encodes CASSLAGQGHYEQYF.

This clone has more than one count but fewer than ten. The chain has TRBV18 and TRBJ1-3, with D hard to call. Trimming cost V 2 bases and J 3 bases, with 8 bases left between them. The CDR3 spans 14 residues. The germline V gene encodes CDR1 KGHSH and CDR2 LQKENI. The CDR3 nucleotides are TGTGCCAGCTCACCAGGGGTCTATGGAAACACCATATATTTT. Encoded protein: CASSPGVYGNTIYF.

Only one count was recorded for this clone. The V call is TRBV6-1, the J call TRBJ1-2; 9 nucleotides line up with TRBD1. This CDR3 has 14 residues. In germline, CDR1 is MNHNS, CDR2 SASEGT. V lost 10 bases, J lost 4 bases, and 10 bases stayed unmatched. The CDR3 DNA sequence: TGTGCCACCTCACCCCCGGGACAGGGCTATGGCTACACCTTC. Its protein is CATSPPGQGYGYTF.

The rearrangement links TRBV12-5 to TRBJ1-3, with a weak D call TRBD1 (5 bases). The ends were cut back, 0 bases at V and 0 bases at J, with 15 bases in the middle. This CDR3 is built from 18 residues. In germline, CDR1 is LGHNT, CDR2 FRNRAP. CDR3 nucleotide sequence: TGTGCTAGTGGTTTGGTACTAGTACAGGCAATCTCTGGAAACACCATATATTTT. Translation: CASGLVLVQAISGNTIYF.

The V and J genes are TRBV5-8 and TRBJ2-7; 7 positions agree with TRBD1. V shed 6 bases and J 5 bases; nucleotides not matched to a gene: 8. There are 13 residues in the CDR3. Germline CDR1 and CDR2: SGHTS and YDEGEE. The CDR3 sequence is CASTWGQFNEQYF. The CDR3 DNA sequence: TGTGCCAGCACCTGGGGACAGTTCAACGAGCAGTACTTC.

This clone appeared once. The CDR3 bases are TGTGCCAGCAGCCCAGGGACTAGCGGGGGGAATGAGCAGTTCTTC. Its protein is CASSPGTSGGNEQFF. The chain carries TRBV7-3 and TRBJ2-1; 15 bases fit TRBD2. V lost 5 bases to trimming and J lost 7 bases; unmatched junction nucleotides: 3. The CDR3 is 15 amino acids. The germline V gene has CDR1 SGHTA and CDR2 FQGTGA.

V is TRBV7-2 and J is TRBJ1-1, with D perhaps matching TRBD1 (6 bases). Trimming took off 5 bases at V and 5 bases at J, with 15 bases between the two ends. The germline CDR1 and CDR2 sequences are SGHTA and FQGNSA. The CDR3 spans 14 residues. CDR3: CASSTYRVGTEAFF. CDR3 DNA: TGTGCCAGCAGCACATACAGGGTAGGGACTGAAGCTTTCTTT.

This rearrangement joins TRBV6-6 to TRBJ2-7; the match to TRBD1 covers 7 bases. CDR1 is MNHNY, CDR2 SVGAGI, per germline (reference sequence). The junction had 1 base not matched to a gene; V was cut back by 6 bases and J by 2 bases. The CDR3 extends over 12 amino acids. In DNA form, the CDR3 reads TGTGCCAGCAGACAGGGGACCTACGAGCAGTACTTC. It translates to CASRQGTYEQYF.

This clone was seen more than once but under ten times. The V and J genes are TRBV18 and TRBJ2-7; D possibly corresponds to TRBD1 (6 bases). V lost 5 bases to trimming and J lost 5 bases, with 10 bases between them. Germline V gives CDR1 KGHSH, CDR2 LQKENI. This CDR3 region has 12 residues. In DNA, the CDR3 is TGTGCCAGCTCAGAGGACAGAAACGAGCAGTACTTC. It specifies CASSEDRNEQYF.

V is TRBV4-3 and J is TRBJ2-6; D gene ambiguous. V lost 0 bases to trimming and J lost 1 base, with 10 bases between them. The CDR3 has 17 amino acids. Germline CDR1 and CDR2: LGHNA and YSLEER. The CDR3 DNA reads TGCGCCAGCAGCCAAGATCCGGCTGTGTCTGGGGCCAACGTCCTGACTTTC. This encodes CASSQDPAVSGANVLTF.

The chain links TRBV15 to TRBJ1-4; D uncertain. CDR1 is LNHNV and CDR2 is YYDKDF in the germline V gene (reference sequence). This CDR3 region has 15 residues. V gave up 2 bases and J gave up 3 bases, with 10 bases separating them. CDR3 in amino acids: CATSRTRVPNEKLFF. For the CDR3, the DNA is TGTGCCACCAGCAGAACCCGGGTCCCTAATGAAAAACTGTTTTTT.

The rearrangement joins TRBV7-9 to TRBJ2-3, with D possibly TRBD2 on 6 matching bases. Trimming removed 1 base from V and 4 bases from J, with 12 bases in between. CDR3 length: 15 amino acids. Germline CDR1 and CDR2: SEHNR and FQNEAQ (reference sequence). CDR3 protein: CASSLGERRADTQYF. The CDR3 nucleotides are TGTGCCAGCAGCTTAGGCGAGCGGAGGGCAGATACGCAGTATTTT.

This chain connects TRBV9 to TRBJ1-2; D unresolved. Trimming pared 0 bases from V and 8 bases from J, leaving 11 bases between. Germline loops: CDR1 SGDLS, CDR2 YYNGEE. This CDR3 comprises 13 residues. CDR3 nucleotide sequence: TGTGCCAGCAGCGTAGTTGGCCACCGGGGCTACACCTTC. This gives the protein CASSVVGHRGYTF.

This clone occurred once. The chain uses TRBV7-2 and TRBJ2-1; D may be TRBD1 or TRBD2 (6 bases each). CDR3 length: 17 amino acids. The germline gives CDR1 SGHTA, CDR2 FQGNSA. Trimming left V 2 bases short and J 0 bases short, with 14 bases between. The CDR3 reads CASSLRRGSASYNEQFF. DNA for the CDR3: TGTGCCAGCAGCTTAAGGAGGGGGTCAGCCTCCTACAATGAGCAGTTCTTC.

The sample holds a few counts of this clone. V usage is TRBV7-3 and J usage is TRBJ2-2, with a tentative D call TRBD2 (6 bases). This CDR3 contains 14 residues. V was trimmed by 2 bases and J by 6 bases, leaving 10 bases between them. CDR1 is SGHTA and CDR2 is FQGTGA in the germline V gene. The CDR3 coding sequence is TGTGCCAGCAGCTTAGGGACTGGTCCCGGGGAGCTGTTTTTT. The encoded protein is CASSLGTGPGELFF.

The chain is built from TRBV19 and TRBJ1-1; D gene ambiguous. The V and J ends lost 3 bases and 1 base respectively, with 24 bases between them. Germline V gives CDR1 LNHDA, CDR2 SQIVND (reference sequence). This CDR3 has 19 amino acids. The CDR3 spells CASSIDGWVFRPSNTEAFF. CDR3 in DNA: TGTGCCAGTAGTATTGATGGGTGGGTCTTTCGTCCCTCGAACACTGAAGCTTTCTTT.

The chain combines TRBV10-3 with TRBJ1-1; D gene unclear. The CDR3 runs 13 residues. Trimming pared 3 bases from V and 10 bases from J, leaving 15 bases between. Looked up from germline, CDR1 is ENHRY and CDR2 is SYGVKD. This CDR3 reads CAISDWGSGAAFF. The CDR3, as DNA: TGTGCCATCAGTGATTGGGGTTCCGGCGCAGCTTTCTTT.

The CDR3: CASSIKGTNSPLHF. DNA of the CDR3: TGTGCCAGTAGTATCAAGGGGACCAATTCACCCCTCCACTTT. The chain couples TRBV19 to TRBJ1-6; maybe TRBD1 (5 bases). Per germline, CDR1 LNHDA and CDR2 SQIVND (reference sequence). The germline V and J ends were trimmed by 3 bases and 7 bases, with 10 bases remaining between them. This CDR3 comprises 14 residues.

V and J are TRBV4-2 and TRBJ1-5; tentatively, D is TRBD1 (6 bases). V dropped 3 bases and J dropped 9 bases, with 15 bases sitting between them. The CDR3 length is 14 residues. Per the germline V gene, CDR1 is LGHNA and CDR2 is YNFKEQ. DNA of the CDR3: TGTGCCAGCAGCCAGGAAGGGGGGTTGGTGCCCCAGCATTTT. Its translation: CASSQEGGLVPQHF.